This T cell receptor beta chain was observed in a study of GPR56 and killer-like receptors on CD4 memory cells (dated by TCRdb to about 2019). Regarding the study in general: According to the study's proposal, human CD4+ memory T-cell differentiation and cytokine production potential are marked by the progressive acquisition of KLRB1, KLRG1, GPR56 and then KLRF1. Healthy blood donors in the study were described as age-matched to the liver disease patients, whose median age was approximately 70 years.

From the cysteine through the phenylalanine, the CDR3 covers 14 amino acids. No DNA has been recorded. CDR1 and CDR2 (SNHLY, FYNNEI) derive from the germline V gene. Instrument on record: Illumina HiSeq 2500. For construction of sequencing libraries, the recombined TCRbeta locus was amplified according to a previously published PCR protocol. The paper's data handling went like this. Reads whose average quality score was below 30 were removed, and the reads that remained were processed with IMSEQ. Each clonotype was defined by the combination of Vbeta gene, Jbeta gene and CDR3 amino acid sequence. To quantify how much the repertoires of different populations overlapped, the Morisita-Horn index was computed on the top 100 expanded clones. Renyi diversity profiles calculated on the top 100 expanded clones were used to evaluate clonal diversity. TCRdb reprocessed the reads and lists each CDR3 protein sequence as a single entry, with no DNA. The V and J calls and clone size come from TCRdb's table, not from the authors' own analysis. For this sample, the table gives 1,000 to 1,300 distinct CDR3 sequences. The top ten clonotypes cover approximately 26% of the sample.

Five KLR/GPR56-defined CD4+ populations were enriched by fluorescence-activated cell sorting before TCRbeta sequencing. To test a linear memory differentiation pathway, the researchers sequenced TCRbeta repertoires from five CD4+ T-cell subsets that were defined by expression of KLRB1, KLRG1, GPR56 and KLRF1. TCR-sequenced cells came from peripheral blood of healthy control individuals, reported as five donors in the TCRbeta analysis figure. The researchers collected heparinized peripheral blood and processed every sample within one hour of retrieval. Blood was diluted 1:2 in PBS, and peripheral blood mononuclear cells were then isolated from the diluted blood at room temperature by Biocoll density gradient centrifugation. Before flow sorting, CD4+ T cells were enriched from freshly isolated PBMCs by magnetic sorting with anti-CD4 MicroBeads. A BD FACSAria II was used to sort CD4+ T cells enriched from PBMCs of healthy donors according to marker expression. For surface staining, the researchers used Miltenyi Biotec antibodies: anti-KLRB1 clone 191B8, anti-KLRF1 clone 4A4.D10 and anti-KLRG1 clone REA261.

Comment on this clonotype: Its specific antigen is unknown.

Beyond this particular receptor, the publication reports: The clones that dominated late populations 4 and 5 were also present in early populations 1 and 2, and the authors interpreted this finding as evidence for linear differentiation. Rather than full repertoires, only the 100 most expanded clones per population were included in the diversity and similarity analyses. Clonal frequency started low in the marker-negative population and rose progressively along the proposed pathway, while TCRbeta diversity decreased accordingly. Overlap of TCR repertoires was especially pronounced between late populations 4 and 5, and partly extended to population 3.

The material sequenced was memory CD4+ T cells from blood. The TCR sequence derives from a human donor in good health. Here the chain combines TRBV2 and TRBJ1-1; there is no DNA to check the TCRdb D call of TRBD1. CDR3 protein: CASSVDPRGTEAFF.